This T cell receptor beta chain was captured by sequencing in a study of shared clonotypes between healthy human individuals. Study overall: Per donor, CD8 memory used one plate, CD8 naive used two, CD4 memory used three and CD4 naive used three. General study findings and limits: Compared with memory subsets, naive subsets generally had larger estimated richness.

Notes on this clone: Its specificity is not known.

Under the authors' procedure: Filtering was not the same, since immunoSEQ gave junction-only sequences without quality scores. Clones were read by immunoSEQ multiplex PCR, and TCRdb kept only the in-frame ones, dropping some. That table furnishes V, J and clone size, whereas the DNA furnished D and trimming. This table holds about 1.1 million clones, 60% to 85% found once. Recent acute infections and vaccinations were absent in the healthy HIV-negative adult donors. This CDR3 spans 14 amino acids. V lost 0 bases to trimming and J lost 5 bases, with 8 bases between them. Germline V gene data show CDR1 as SGDLS and CDR2 as YYNGEE.

Input material: memory CD4+ T cells from PBMCs. Indicated subset: CD45RA-negative fraction. This chain links TRBV9 with TRBJ2-2; D not certain. The TCR originated in a man between 18 and 35 years old in good health. Some clones in this sample may be carry-over from other donors' samples. The CDR3 nucleotides are TGTGCCAGCAGCGTAGTCCAGTATACCGGGGAGCTGTTTTTT. This gives the protein CASSVVQYTGELFF.